A single sample is the source of the 27 T cell receptor beta chains below, sequenced in a study of lymphopenia after photon versus proton radiotherapy. Only in-frame clones appear in the TCRdb table, and some are missing; sequencing was by immunoSEQ multiplex PCR. Among 20,000 to 25,000 clones listed, 85% were seen once. The sequences come from peripheral blood, collected from a patient treated with photon-based radiotherapy. The receptors stem from a man between 60 and 70 years old with pancreatic cancer.

The genes are TRBV30 and TRBJ1-2, with D possibly TRBD1 on 5 matching bases. The V gene lost 3 bases and the J gene lost 8 bases, with 13 bases spanning the gap. The CDR3 is 12 residues long. The V gene's germline CDR1 is GTSNPN and CDR2 SVGIG (reference sequence). Here the CDR3 DNA reads TGTGCCTGGAGCCCGATAGGGGACGGCTACACCTTC. This translates into CAWSPIGDGYTF.

This chain connects TRBV11-2 to TRBJ1-3; D is perhaps TRBD1 (6 bases). CDR1 and CDR2 (germline): SGHAT, FQNNGV. V lost 5 bases and J 10 bases, leaving 24 bases between the germline ends. This CDR3 has 16 amino acids. The CDR3: CASSRPGDIILDTIYF. CDR3 DNA sequence: TGTGCCAGCAGCCGCCCAGGGGACATCATTTTGGATACCATATATTTT.

The chain combines TRBV18 with TRBJ1-3; D is unclear. This CDR3 is 15 amino acids long. Trimming left V 3 bases short and J 2 bases short, with 11 bases between. Germline V lookup: CDR1 KGHSH, CDR2 LQKENI. CDR3 in amino acids: CASSPGTGAGNTIYF. The CDR3 DNA reads TGTGCCAGCTCACCCGGAACGGGTGCTGGAAACACCATATATTTT.

The rearrangement links TRBV27 to TRBJ2-3; weak D call: TRBD1 (6 bases). The CDR3 consists of 18 residues. V lost 2 bases and J 2 bases, leaving 20 bases between the germline ends. CDR1 is MNHEY and CDR2 is SMNVEV in the germline V gene (reference sequence). The CDR3 nucleotides are TGTGCCAGCAGTTTAAGGGTTAGCAGGGGTCCCAACACAGATACGCAGTATTTT. It specifies CASSLRVSRGPNTDTQYF.

This chain links TRBV27 with TRBJ1-1, with TRBD1 identical over 12 bases. The CDR3 runs to 14 residues. The germline gives CDR1 MNHEY, CDR2 SMNVEV (reference sequence). Trimming took 5 bases from V and 5 from J; bases not matched to a gene: 3. The CDR3 DNA follows: TGTGCCAGCAGTGCGGGACAGGGGGCGACTGAAGCTTTCTTT. It specifies CASSAGQGATEAFF.

The chain joins TRBV7-8 to TRBJ2-7; perhaps D is TRBD1 or TRBD2 (6 bases each). This CDR3 comprises 15 residues. Germline assignment: CDR1 SGHVS and CDR2 FQNEAQ. V lost 2 bases and J lost 6, with 17 bases in between. The CDR3 bases are TGTGCCAGCAGCTTACGTGTTGGCAGGGGAGGCGAGCAGTACTTC. This encodes CASSLRVGRGGEQYF.

The V gene is TRBV9, the J gene TRBJ1-3, with a weak D call TRBD1 (5 bases). Germline-derived CDR1 and CDR2 are SGDLS and YYNGEE. Trimming shortened V by 0 bases and J by 4 bases, and 14 bases separated the two germline ends. This CDR3 spans 16 amino acids. The CDR3 protein is CASSVAIGEKGNTIYF. CDR3 in DNA: TGTGCCAGCAGCGTAGCTATAGGGGAAAAAGGAAACACCATATATTTT.

CDR3 sequence reads: CASSLAGSRNTIYF. CDR3 nucleotides: TGTGCCAGCAGCTTGGCCGGAAGCAGAAACACCATATATTTT. The chain links TRBV11-2 to TRBJ1-3; no clear D. Looked up from germline, CDR1 is SGHAT and CDR2 is FQNNGV. The CDR3 contains 14 residues. Deletions cut 3 bases from V and 5 bases from J, with 11 bases between.

This clone showed up just a few times. The chain recombines TRBV2 with TRBJ2-1; D is unclear. V lost 6 bases to trimming and J lost 4 bases, with 13 bases between them. The CDR3 is made up of 14 amino acids. In germline, CDR1 is SNHLY, CDR2 FYNNEI. CDR3 DNA: TGTGCCAGCAGGGGTTTTGGGTTTTACAATGAGCAGTTCTTC. This gives the protein CASRGFGFYNEQFF.

This clone was seen a few times. The chain links TRBV20-1 to TRBJ2-1, with D hard to call. V dropped 3 bases and J dropped 8 bases, with 8 bases sitting between them. This CDR3 has 11 residues. Looked up from germline, CDR1 is DFQATT and CDR2 is SNEGSKA (reference sequence). The CDR3 bases are TGCAGTGCTAGCGACATTTATGAGCAGTTCTTC. Translation: CSASDIYEQFF.

Regarding this clone: The germline gene is not matched at one end of the junction; a read error may be the cause. This chain joins TRBV10-2 and TRBJ2-7; D may correspond to TRBD1 or TRBD2 (6 bases each). The V gene's germline CDR1 is WSHSY and CDR2 SAAADI. This CDR3 has 11 residues. CDR3 sequence: CASTNSGARDF. The CDR3, as DNA: TGCGCCAGCACCAATTCGGGGGCGCGGGACTTC.

This chain uses TRBV7-3 with TRBJ2-6; weak D call: TRBD1 (5 bases). Germline V gives CDR1 SGHTA, CDR2 FQGTGA. CDR3 size: 15 residues. Trimming stripped 4 bases from V and 2 bases from J, with 9 bases between. The CDR3 sequence: CASSSRGTGANVLTF. DNA of the CDR3: TGTGCCAGCAGCTCAAGGGGAACTGGGGCCAACGTCCTGACTTTC.

This clone was seen only once. The rearrangement links TRBV18 to TRBJ2-7; the D gene is possibly TRBD1 (5 bases). V was shortened by 4 bases and J by 2 bases, with 9 bases between the two germline ends. The CDR3 spans 13 residues. The germline V gene has CDR1 KGHSH and CDR2 LQKENI. The CDR3 reads CASSQVQAYEQYF. In nucleotides, the CDR3 is TGTGCCAGCTCACAAGTACAGGCCTACGAGCAGTACTTC.

The chain couples TRBV9 to TRBJ2-5, with 10 bases identical to TRBD1. The J call may be in error: the DNA end matches TRBJ2-7 better. Germline CDR1 reads SGDLS; CDR2 reads YYNGEE. The CDR3 runs 14 residues. This CDR3 is CASSPWTGGSEQYF. For the CDR3, the DNA is TGTGCCAGCAGCCCCTGGACAGGGGGATCCGAGCAGTACTTC.

This sequence joins TRBV5-4 and TRBJ2-7; TRBD1 aligns across 8 bases. The CDR3 contains 13 residues. Germline CDR1 reads SGHNT; CDR2 reads YYREEE (reference sequence). V lost 1 base to trimming and J lost 4 bases; unmatched junction nucleotides: 1. The CDR3, as DNA: TGTGCCAGCAGCTTGTACAGGGGGTACGAGCAGTACTTC. Translated, it gives CASSLYRGYEQYF.

The chain's CDR3 is CASSPKGGSSYEQYF. Here the CDR3 DNA reads TGTGCCAGCAGCCCCAAAGGGGGATCCTCCTACGAGCAGTACTTC. The genes are TRBV9 and TRBJ2-7; D possibly corresponds to TRBD1 (6 bases). This CDR3 contains 15 residues. CDR1 SGDLS and CDR2 YYNGEE come from the germline V gene. Trimming pared 4 bases from V and 0 bases from J, leaving 14 bases between.

This clone appeared a few times. This chain's CDR3 is CASSLWSGRGRAFF. CDR3 nucleotides: TGTGCCAGCAGTTTATGGTCAGGACGGGGACGAGCTTTCTTT. The gene calls are TRBV27 and TRBJ1-1, with a possible D match to TRBD1 (5 bases). The CDR3 extends over 14 amino acids. Germline CDR1 MNHEY, CDR2 SMNVEV (reference sequence). V lost 1 base and J lost 10, with 16 bases in between.

V and J are TRBV10-3 and TRBJ1-2, with D maybe TRBD1 (6 bases). Deletions cut 2 bases from V and 1 base from J, with 14 bases between. This CDR3 spans 16 amino acids. The germline V gene has CDR1 ENHRY and CDR2 SYGVKD. CDR3 amino acids: CAISEGRGLDNYGYTF. CDR3 coding DNA: TGTGCCATCAGTGAGGGTAGGGGGTTGGATAACTATGGCTACACCTTC.

The chain combines TRBV7-2 with TRBJ2-4; 8 bases are shared with TRBD2. Trimming at V came to 5 bases and at J to 1 base, leaving 7 bases not matched to a gene. This CDR3 comprises 16 residues. Germline V lookup: CDR1 SGHTA, CDR2 FQGNSA. CDR3 residues: CASSPPGGAAKNIQYF. The CDR3 bases are TGTGCCAGCAGCCCCCCCGGGGGGGCGGCCAAAAACATTCAGTACTTC.

V and J are TRBV30 and TRBJ1-2, with D possibly being TRBD1 (6 bases). The CDR3 runs to 12 residues. Trimming shortened V by 5 bases and J by 8 bases, and 15 bases separated the two germline ends. The germline gives CDR1 GTSNPN, CDR2 SVGIG (reference sequence). The CDR3 region has the DNA TGTGCCTGGGCCCGCGGGGGCCGGGGCTACACCTTC. This codes for CAWARGGRGYTF. The full variable domain, in which reference TRBV30 and TRBJ1-2 provide the parts outside the CDR3, is SQTIHQWPATLVQPVGSPLSLECTVEGTSNPNLYWYRQAAGRGLQLLFYSVGIGQISSEVPQNLSASRPQDRQFILSSKKLLLSDSGFYLCAWARGGRGYTFGSGTRLTVV.

The chain joins TRBV30 to TRBJ2-5, with D perhaps TRBD2 (7 bases). V was clipped by 5 bases and J by 4 bases, with 14 bases between them. The V gene's germline CDR1 is GTSNPN and CDR2 SVGIG (reference sequence). The CDR3 contains 13 residues. The CDR3 sequence: CAWGGDITETQYF. The CDR3 DNA sequence: TGTGCCTGGGGGGGGGACATTACAGAGACCCAGTACTTC.

This chain uses TRBV5-5 with TRBJ1-4; 7 bases align to TRBD1. This CDR3 has 14 residues. V lost 4 bases, J lost 8 bases, and 8 bases stayed unmatched. Germline V gene sequence: CDR1 SGHKS, CDR2 YYEKEE (reference sequence). The CDR3 sequence is CASSLGGAGEKLFF. DNA for the CDR3: TGTGCCAGCAGCCTAGGGGGCGCGGGAGAAAAACTGTTTTTT.

This clone has just one count. This chain joins TRBV19 and TRBJ1-2; 12 nucleotides match TRBD1. V trimming: 5 bases; J trimming: 4 bases; junction bases outside the gene matches: 5. The CDR3 is 15 amino acids. Germline V gene sequence: CDR1 LNHDA, CDR2 SQIVND (reference sequence). The CDR3 DNA reads TGTGCCAGTAGTCCCGGGACAGGGGGCAGCTATGGCTACACCTTC. As protein: CASSPGTGGSYGYTF.

The rearrangement joins TRBV6-1 to TRBJ1-5; no reliable D call. This CDR3 region has 11 residues. Germline CDR1 MNHNS, CDR2 SASEGT. Trimming stripped 5 bases from V and 7 bases from J, with 6 bases between. DNA of the CDR3: TGTGCCAGCAGTAATGGACAGCCCCAGCATTTT. Amino acids: CASSNGQPQHF.

The rearrangement links TRBV15 to TRBJ2-7, with D perhaps matching TRBD2 (7 bases). The ends were cut back, 1 base at V and 4 bases at J, with 11 bases in the middle. From germline, CDR1 is LNHNV and CDR2 YYDKDF (reference sequence). This CDR3 has 14 amino acids. CDR3 region: CATSRAGGPYEQYF. The CDR3 bases are TGTGCCACCAGCAGAGCGGGGGGCCCGTACGAGCAGTACTTC.

The CDR3 region is CASSHVSRGRGRNYGYTF. The CDR3 DNA follows: TGTGCCAGCAGCCACGTCTCTCGGGGCAGGGGGCGGAACTATGGCTACACCTTC. The chain carries TRBV7-2 and TRBJ1-2, with 8 bases fitting TRBD1. Germline trimming cut 5 bases from V and 2 bases from J; bases unmatched to any gene: 16. The CDR3 sequence is 18 residues long. The V gene's germline CDR1 is SGHTA and CDR2 FQGNSA.

This clone was picked up a small number of times. The chain carries TRBV19 and TRBJ1-6, with 7 nucleotides matching TRBD1. Trimming at V came to 5 bases and at J to 10 bases, leaving 8 bases not matched to a gene. Germline V gene data show CDR1 as LNHDA and CDR2 as SQIVND (reference sequence). The CDR3 runs 14 residues. The CDR3: CASSGDRVRSPLHF. CDR3 coding DNA: TGTGCCAGTAGTGGCGACAGGGTAAGGTCACCCCTCCACTTT.